The rows below give T cell receptor beta chains drawn from one sample of a study of cytomegalovirus exposure and HLA in healthy donors. Generated by immunoSEQ multiplex PCR, the TCRdb table keeps only in-frame clones and is missing some. The sample records roughly 120,000 clones, about nine tenths being singletons. Sequenced: PBMCs. The receptors come from a woman aged 18-29 years in good health and CMV-seronegative. CDR3s include the opening cysteine and the closing phenylalanine or tryptophan. A D gene is named only where the DNA matches it firmly. Expanded clones are given a class, and other clones once, few, many or no size at all.

D gene	clone size	J gene	V gene	CDR3 protein	CDR3 DNA
TRBD2	.	TRBJ2-3	TRBV7-2	CASSLVSGLAGDTQYF	TGTGCCAGCAGCTTAGTTTCCGGACTAGCGGGAGATACGCAGTATTTT
.	.	TRBJ2-7	TRBV5-5	CASSLDRHEQYF	TGTGCCAGCAGCTTAGACAGACACGAGCAGTACTTC
TRBD1	once	TRBJ2-7	TRBV18	CASSPSPGQGSYEQYF	TGTGCCAGCTCCCCTTCACCGGGACAGGGGTCCTACGAGCAGTACTTC
.	.	TRBJ1-1	TRBV20-1	CSTRGNTEAFF	TGCAGTACCCGGGGAAACACTGAAGCTTTCTTT
.	.	TRBJ2-5	TRBV5-1	CASSLVHSPGETQYF	TGCGCCAGCAGCTTGGTTCACTCCCCCGGGGAGACCCAGTACTTC
.	.	TRBJ2-3	TRBV6-5	CASSYSRGRTDTQYF	TGTGCCAGCAGTTACAGTAGAGGTCGTACAGATACGCAGTATTTT
.	.	TRBJ2-7	TRBV7-2	CASSLETGIPYEQYF	TGTGCCAGCAGCTTAGAAACAGGCATTCCCTACGAGCAGTACTTC
.	.	TRBJ1-2	TRBV6-5	CASQRQTHSNGYTF	TGTGCCAGCCAAAGACAGACCCACTCCAATGGCTACACCTTC
.	.	TRBJ1-1	TRBV6-6	CASSYDGREMNTEAFF	TGTGCCAGCAGTTACGACGGGAGGGAGATGAACACTGAAGCTTTCTTT
.	.	TRBJ1-1	TRBV19	CASRPQGDTEAFF	TGTGCCAGCCGTCCACAGGGTGATACTGAAGCTTTCTTT
.	.	TRBJ1-6	TRBV14	CASSQAHTPLHF	TGTGCCAGCAGCCAAGCGCATACTCCCCTCCACTTT
.	.	TRBJ1-5	TRBV6-1	CASSEAGDTHQPQHF	TGTGCCAGCAGTGAAGCGGGGGACACCCATCAGCCCCAGCATTTT
.	.	TRBJ2-3	TRBV9	CASSFRHSTIPGTDTQYF	TGTGCCAGCAGCTTCAGACATTCCACCATCCCGGGCACAGATACGCAGTATTTT
TRBD1	few	TRBJ2-7	TRBV7-3	CASSLTGGLHEQYF	TGTGCCAGCAGCTTGACAGGGGGTTTACACGAGCAGTACTTC
TRBD1	.	TRBJ1-1	TRBV5-1	CASSLRDRWEAFF	TGCGCCAGCAGCTTGCGGGACAGGTGGGAAGCTTTCTTT
TRBD1	.	TRBJ1-1	TRBV30	CAWGKGQGISMNTEAFF	TGTGCCTGGGGTAAGGGACAGGGGATTTCCATGAACACTGAAGCTTTCTTT
TRBD1	.	TRBJ2-7	TRBV27	CAPMEDTGGSYEQYF	TGTGCCCCGATGGAGGATACAGGGGGGTCCTACGAGCAGTACTTC
.	.	TRBJ1-6	TRBV19	CASSREGRTHSPLHF	TGTGCCAGTAGTCGGGAGGGGAGGACTCATTCACCCCTCCACTTT
.	.	TRBJ1-5	TRBV11-2	CASSLIGTQPQHF	TGTGCCAGCAGCTTAATCGGTACTCAGCCCCAGCATTTT
TRBD1	.	TRBJ1-1	TRBV15	CATSRGTGEEGTEAFF	TGTGCCACCAGCAGAGGGACAGGGGAGGAGGGCACTGAAGCTTTCTTT
TRBD1	.	TRBJ1-1	TRBV6-1	CASSDSAGGYTEAFF	TGTGCCAGCAGTGATTCGGCAGGGGGCTATACTGAAGCTTTCTTT
.	.	TRBJ1-4	TRBV15	CATSRAVNEKLFF	TGTGCCACCAGCAGAGCAGTTAATGAAAAACTGTTTTTT
.	.	TRBJ1-2	TRBV7-9	CASSLVSQTANYGYTF	TGTGCCAGCAGCTTAGTCTCACAGACAGCTAACTATGGCTACACCTTC
TRBD2	.	TRBJ2-3	TRBV5-4	CASSRWLAGATDTQYF	TGTGCCAGCAGCCGGTGGTTAGCGGGGGCCACAGATACGCAGTATTTT
.	.	TRBJ2-7	TRBV7-9	CASSLLQGSYEQYF	TGTGCCAGCAGCTTGTTACAGGGTTCCTACGAGCAGTACTTC
.	once	TRBJ1-5	TRBV19	CASSITTALGQPQHF	TGTGCCAGTAGTATCACGACAGCCCTGGGGCAGCCCCAGCATTTT
.	.	TRBJ1-6	TRBV6-1	CASSEGESYNSPLHF	TGTGCCAGCAGTGAAGGAGAGTCCTATAATTCACCCCTCCACTTT
.	.	TRBJ2-7	TRBV12-2	CASSTVSYEQYF	TGTGCAAGTTCCACGGTGTCCTACGAGCAGTACTTC
TRBD1	.	TRBJ1-2	TRBV5-8	CASSRRQGVGYGYTF	TGTGCCAGCAGCCGAAGGCAGGGGGTCGGGTATGGCTACACCTTC
.	once	TRBJ2-3	TRBV7-3	CASSLNFPGTDTQYF	TGTGCCAGCAGCTTAAACTTTCCTGGCACAGATACGCAGTATTTT
.	.	TRBJ1-1	TRBV9	CASSPGGYTEAFF	TGTGCCAGCAGCCCTGGCGGCTACACTGAAGCTTTCTTT
.	.	TRBJ1-1	TRBV7-8	CASSLVGVNTEAFF	TGTGCCAGCAGCTTGGTAGGGGTGAACACTGAAGCTTTCTTT
.	once	TRBJ1-1	TRBV4-1	CASSHLQGSNTEAFF	TGCGCCAGCAGCCATCTTCAGGGGTCTAACACTGAAGCTTTCTTT
.	.	TRBJ2-7	TRBV7-9	CASSPGTGSTEQYF	TGTGCCAGCAGCCCCGGAACAGGGAGTACCGAGCAGTACTTC
TRBD2	.	TRBJ2-5	TRBV27	CATAGEGAETQYF	TGTGCCACCGCGGGAGAAGGAGCAGAGACCCAGTACTTC
TRBD1	.	TRBJ2-7	TRBV30	CAWSLGQTYEQYF	TGTGCCTGGAGCCTGGGACAGACCTACGAGCAGTACTTC
TRBD1	.	TRBJ1-2	TRBV11-2	CASRLGVSPGTGGNYGYTF	TGTGCCAGCAGGCTAGGGGTGTCGCCCGGGACAGGGGGCAACTATGGCTACACCTTC
TRBD1	.	TRBJ1-1	TRBV2	CASRKEGTGAYEAFF	TGTGCCAGCAGAAAAGAAGGGACAGGCGCATATGAAGCTTTCTTT
TRBD1	.	TRBJ1-2	TRBV19	CASSGQGYYGYTF	TGTGCCAGTAGCGGACAGGGGTACTATGGCTACACCTTC
.	.	TRBJ2-7	TRBV19	CASSTALGGYEQYF	TGTGCCAGTAGTACCGCCCTCGGCGGCTACGAGCAGTACTTC
.	.	TRBJ1-1	TRBV5-4	CASSLVTGTEAFF	TGTGCCAGCAGCCTGGTCACTGGCACTGAAGCTTTCTTT
TRBD1	.	TRBJ2-5	TRBV5-4	CASSLNRGQTETQYF	TGTGCCAGCAGCTTAAACAGGGGTCAAACGGAGACCCAGTACTTC
.	.	TRBJ1-4	TRBV27	CASSSGGWSEKLFF	TGTGCCAGCAGCAGCGGGGGCTGGAGTGAAAAACTGTTTTTT
TRBD1	.	TRBJ2-7	TRBV29-1	CSVELQGRSYEQYF	TGCAGCGTTGAACTACAGGGGCGCTCCTACGAGCAGTACTTC
TRBD2	.	TRBJ2-7	TRBV28	CASALPVTSGRASSYEQYF	TGTGCCAGCGCCCTCCCGGTGACTAGCGGGAGAGCGAGCTCCTACGAGCAGTACTTC
.	.	TRBJ1-1	TRBV28	CASSSHQLNTEAFF	TGTGCCAGCAGTTCTCACCAACTTAACACTGAAGCTTTCTTT
TRBD2	.	TRBJ2-7	TRBV28	CASSPQKVAGSSYEQYF	TGTGCCAGCTCCCCCCAAAAGGTAGCGGGGAGCTCCTACGAGCAGTACTTC
TRBD1	.	TRBJ1-4	TRBV18	CASSPTGGMEKLFF	TGTGCCAGCTCACCTACAGGGGGAATGGAAAAACTGTTTTTT
TRBD1	.	TRBJ2-7	TRBV2	CASRRQGTYEQYF	TGTGCCAGCAGACGACAGGGAACCTACGAGCAGTACTTC
TRBD2	.	TRBJ2-1	TRBV7-2	CASSLVTSGDKQFF	TGTGCCAGCAGCTTAGTCACTAGCGGGGATAAGCAGTTCTTC
.	.	TRBJ2-5	TRBV28	CASSTTGQETQYF	TGTGCCAGCAGTACGACAGGTCAAGAGACCCAGTACTTC
TRBD2	.	TRBJ2-3	TRBV7-3	CASSHKLAGTNTYTDTQYF	TGTGCCAGCAGCCATAAACTAGCGGGAACCAACACTTACACAGATACGCAGTATTTT
.	.	TRBJ1-2	TRBV14	CASSLTGTWSYGYTF	TGTGCCAGCAGCCTAACAGGGACCTGGAGCTATGGCTACACCTTC
TRBD1	.	TRBJ2-7	TRBV7-9	CASSDHRGPIFEQYF	TGTGCCAGCAGCGACCACAGGGGACCGATTTTCGAGCAGTACTTC
TRBD1	.	TRBJ2-7	TRBV5-1	CASSFQGALYEQYF	TGCGCCAGCAGCTTCCAGGGGGCACTCTACGAGCAGTACTTC
TRBD2	.	TRBJ2-2	TRBV7-2	CASSPTRTSGSGELFF	TGTGCCAGCAGCCCCACTAGGACTAGCGGGTCCGGGGAGCTGTTTTTT
.	once	TRBJ1-2	TRBV6-5	CASSLTRTANYGYTF	TGTGCCAGCAGCCTTACTCGGACAGCTAACTATGGCTACACCTTC